The 9 T cell receptor beta chains presented below share a single source sample, sequenced in a study of beta chain features in type 1 diabetes. cDNA synthesis used the whole RNA isolate, giving expressed TCRB sequences. Sequencing was performed with immunoSEQ multiplex PCR; in TCRdb, only in-frame clones are kept and a portion is missing. The table shows 120,000 to 150,000 clones, with about a tenth occurring only once. Material for sequencing was central memory CD4+ T cells from blood. These receptors all stem from a woman in her thirties or forties in good health.

This clone turned up a few times. The chain employs TRBV6-6 and TRBJ1-2; D is uncertain. V lost 3 bases and J lost 8, with 16 bases in between. The CDR3 runs 14 residues. Germline CDR1 reads MNHNY; CDR2 reads SVGAGI (reference sequence). The CDR3 sequence: CASSYVGRIKGYTF. As DNA, the CDR3 is TGTGCCAGCAGTTATGTGGGCAGGATAAAAGGCTACACCTTC.

The chain has TRBV10-3 and TRBJ2-1; 8 nucleotides line up with TRBD2. The V and J ends lost 10 bases and 6 bases, in that order; junction bases with no gene match: 14. CDR3 size: 15 residues. From germline, CDR1 is ENHRY and CDR2 SYGVKD. The CDR3 region is CATETGGPSGNEQFF. The CDR3 bases are TGTGCCACAGAGACGGGGGGGCCCTCCGGCAATGAGCAGTTCTTC.

A few counts support this clone. V is TRBV5-1 and J is TRBJ2-7; 8 nucleotides match TRBD2. Losses at the gene ends were 0 bases for V and 3 bases for J; bases not matched to a gene: 11. Per germline, CDR1 SGHRS and CDR2 YFSETQ. The CDR3 runs to 17 residues. The CDR3 loop reads CASSLAPRRGGLYEQYF. The CDR3 DNA sequence: TGCGCCAGCAGCTTGGCCCCCCGACGGGGGGGTCTCTACGAGCAGTACTTC.

The chain employs TRBV6-6 and TRBJ1-2, with D maybe TRBD1 (6 bases). The CDR3 has 14 residues. Germline V gene lookup returns CDR1 MNHNY and CDR2 SVGAGI (reference sequence). V was clipped by 6 bases and J by 4 bases, with 15 bases between them. The CDR3 nucleotides are TGTGCCAGCAGCCTAGAGGGGGAGGGCTATGGCTACACCTTC. This sequence encodes CASSLEGEGYGYTF.

This clone was counted a few times. The J gene is TRBJ2-3, the V gene TRBV5-1, with D maybe TRBD2 (6 bases). V was pared by 2 bases and J by 8 bases, with 21 bases between. Germline-derived CDR1 and CDR2 are SGHRS and YFSETQ. This CDR3 region has 16 residues. CDR3 residues: CASSFSRDFGAGTQYF. Written as DNA, the CDR3 is TGCGCCAGCAGCTTTTCCAGGGACTTTGGGGCCGGTACGCAGTATTTT.

This clone was counted between two and nine times. In DNA form, the CDR3 reads TGTGCCAGCAGCTTAGCCCTGCTTCCTAAAGAGACCCAGTACTTC. The encoded protein is CASSLALLPKETQYF. J is TRBJ2-5 and V is TRBV7-2; no clear D gene. CDR3 length: 15 amino acids. Trimming shortened V by 0 bases and J by 3 bases, and 11 bases separated the two germline ends. Germline V CDR1 and CDR2: SGHTA, FQGNSA.

This clone was observed a few times. The chain links TRBV5-4 to TRBJ2-7; perhaps TRBD2 as D (5 bases). The CDR3 loop spans 12 amino acids. The V end lost 2 bases, the J end lost 6 bases, and 9 bases lay between the germline ends. The germline gives CDR1 SGHNT, CDR2 YYREEE (reference sequence). CDR3 DNA: TGTGCCAGCAGCTTCTTCCGGGGCGAGCAGTACTTC. Protein: CASSFFRGEQYF.

The chain has TRBV7-9 and TRBJ2-7, with 7 bases aligning to TRBD1. From germline, CDR1 is SEHNR and CDR2 FQNEAQ (reference sequence). The CDR3 has 14 amino acids. V gave up 5 bases and J gave up 3 bases; unmatched junction bases: 7. This CDR3 is CASSRQGEGYEQYF. DNA of the CDR3: TGTGCCAGCAGCCGACAGGGCGAGGGCTACGAGCAGTACTTC.

V is TRBV28 and J is TRBJ1-3, with TRBD1 as a possible D gene (6 bases). The V gene lost 6 bases and the J gene lost 4 bases, with 13 bases spanning the gap. CDR1 is MDHEN and CDR2 is SYDVKM in the germline V gene. The CDR3 is 14 amino acids. In DNA, the CDR3 is TGTGCCAGCAGCGAACAGGGAACGGGAAACACCATATATTTT. Its translation is CASSEQGTGNTIYF.